Listed below are T cell receptor beta chains from one sample, sequenced in a study of T cells in Graves' hyperthyroidism and ophthalmopathy. Each CDR3 protein gets one entry after TCRdb re-called the multiplex PCR reads with MiXCR. The sample has 450,000 to 700,000 distinct CDR3 sequences, just over 45% seen once; the top ten hold under 20%. Specimen: peripheral blood or thyroid tissue (not recorded which). These receptors were collected from an adult woman with Graves' disease, either hyperthyroidism or ophthalmopathy (not recorded which). CDR3s include the opening cysteine and the closing phenylalanine or tryptophan. The D gene is left open where the match is weak. Size values are once, few and many counts, or a class for expanded clones, and some rows have none.

V: TRBV3-1; length: 15; size: many; D: TRBD1; J: TRBJ2-7; DNA: TGTGCCAGCAGCCATACAGGGGAGTCACCCTACGAGCAGTACTTC; CDR3: CASSHTGESPYEQYF
V: TRBV9; length: 16; size: once; D: .; J: TRBJ2-7; DNA: TGCGCCAGCAGCTTGAGATCAGTCAGGGCTACCTACGAGCAGTACTTC; CDR3: CASSLRSVRATYEQYF
V: TRBV28; length: 15; size: few; D: TRBD1; J: TRBJ1-5; DNA: TGTGCCAGCCTCAAACACAGGGGTGGCAATCAGCCCCAGCATTTT; CDR3: CASLKHRGGNQPQHF
V: TRBV10-3; length: 16; size: many; D: .; J: TRBJ2-2; DNA: TGTGCCATCAGTGCCCCGGACCAACCCAAACCGGGGGAGCTGTTTTTT; CDR3: CAISAPDQPKPGELFF
V: TRBV12-3/TRBV12-4; length: 14; size: many; D: .; J: TRBJ2-5; DNA: TGTGCCAGCAGTAGCCGGCGGGCCCAAGAGACCCAGTACTTC; CDR3: CASSSRRAQETQYF
V: TRBV5-5; length: 14; size: many; D: .; J: TRBJ1-2; DNA: TGTGCCAGCAGCTTGGCTCCCCGGGCGGGTGGCTACACCTTC; CDR3: CASSLAPRAGGYTF
V: TRBV7-9; length: 13; size: .; D: .; J: TRBJ2-7; DNA: TGTGCCAGCATTACAGGGAGTGCGACCGAGCAGTACTTC; CDR3: CASITGSATEQYF
V: TRBV29-1; length: 13; size: .; D: .; J: TRBJ2-7; DNA: TGCAGCAGTGAAGACCTAGGGACCTACGAGCAGTACTTC; CDR3: CSSEDLGTYEQYF
V: TRBV2; length: 18; size: many; D: .; J: TRBJ1-6; DNA: TGTGCCAGCACTCCGGTGTTGGGCGGGTGGCCAAATAATTCACCCCTCCACTTT; CDR3: CASTPVLGGWPNNSPLHF
V: TRBV10-1; length: 14; size: .; D: TRBD2; J: TRBJ2-5; DNA: TGCGCCAGCATAGGGACTAGCGGAGGGGGGACCCAGTACTTC; CDR3: CASIGTSGGGTQYF
V: TRBV2; length: 12; size: .; D: .; J: TRBJ2-1; DNA: TGTGCCCAGCAGGAAATTGTCAATGAGCAGTTCTTC; CDR3: CAQQEIVNEQFF
V: TRBV12-3/TRBV12-4; length: 12; size: many; D: .; J: TRBJ1-4; DNA: TGTGCCAGCAGCTCCGTGTCCGAAAAACTGTTTTTT; CDR3: CASSSVSEKLFF
V: TRBV12-3/TRBV12-4; length: 16; size: once; D: .; J: TRBJ2-2; DNA: .; CDR3: CASSWPGQGVSGSCFF
V: TRBV25-1; length: 14; size: many; D: .; J: TRBJ1-5; DNA: TGTGCCAGCAGGGGACGGGAAGGCAATCAGCCCCAGCATTTT; CDR3: CASRGREGNQPQHF
V: TRBV6-1; length: 14; size: many; D: .; J: TRBJ2-6; DNA: TGTGCCAGCAGGGAAGGAGATGGGGCCAACGTCCTGACTTTC; CDR3: CASREGDGANVLTF
V: TRBV19; length: 13; size: many; D: .; J: TRBJ1-1; DNA: TGTGCCAGTAGTTCCCAGATGAACACTGAAGCTTTCTTT; CDR3: CASSSQMNTEAFF
V: TRBV7-9; length: 16; size: few; D: .; J: TRBJ2-6; DNA: TGTGCCAGCAGCTTAACCAGAGGAGCTGGGGCCAACGTCCTGACTTTC; CDR3: CASSLTRGAGANVLTF
V: TRBV9; length: 14; size: .; D: .; J: TRBJ2-7; DNA: TGTGCCAGCAGCGGATCCCGGGACCCCTACGAGCAGTACTTC; CDR3: CASSGSRDPYEQYF
V: TRBV7-8; length: 17; size: .; D: .; J: TRBJ2-2; DNA: TGTGCCAGCAGGGATCCCTCCCGCGCCAGCTACACCGGGGAGCTGTTTTTT; CDR3: CASRDPSRASYTGELFF
V: TRBV20-1; length: 15; size: many; D: .; J: TRBJ1-2; DNA: TGCAGTGCTAGAGATGAGGGTTTTTTTTCATCTGGCTACACCTTC; CDR3: CSARDEGFFSSGYTF
V: TRBV6-5; length: 14; size: many; D: TRBD1; J: TRBJ2-7; DNA: TGTGCCAGCAGCCCCGGGACAGGGGGTCGCGAGCAGTACTTC; CDR3: CASSPGTGGREQYF
V: TRBV7-9; length: 14; size: .; D: .; J: TRBJ1-6; DNA: TGTGCCAGCAGCTTGGGCGCCCTTAATTCACCCCTCCACTTT; CDR3: CASSLGALNSPLHF
V: TRBV28; length: 14; size: many; D: .; J: TRBJ1-2; DNA: TGTGCCAGCAGTTCGGGGACCATGTCCCCCTGGTTCACCTTC; CDR3: CASSSGTMSPWFTF
V: TRBV29-1; length: 13; size: .; D: .; J: TRBJ1-3; DNA: TGCAGCGTTGACGGGAACTCTGGAAACACCATATATTTT; CDR3: CSVDGNSGNTIYF
V: TRBV10-3; length: 15; size: .; D: .; J: TRBJ1-5; DNA: TGTGCCATCAGAGAGGGGGTGGCGGACCAAGAGACCCAGCATTTT; CDR3: CAIREGVADQETQHF
V: TRBV15; length: 13; size: .; D: .; J: TRBJ2-7; DNA: TGTGCCACCAGACCTCTTATGGGGGCTGAGCAGTACTTC; CDR3: CATRPLMGAEQYF
V: TRBV12-3/TRBV12-4; length: 13; size: .; D: TRBD1; J: TRBJ1-5; DNA: TGTGCCAGCATCAGACAGGGCGGACAGCCCCAGCATTTT; CDR3: CASIRQGGQPQHF
V: TRBV5-6; length: 13; size: .; D: .; J: TRBJ2-7; DNA: TGTGCCAGCAGGGACCTTGCGCACTACGAGCAGTACTTC; CDR3: CASRDLAHYEQYF
V: TRBV7-9; length: 16; size: .; D: .; J: TRBJ1-2; DNA: TGTGCCAGCACCTCTCCTTCTCCGGGGACTAACTATGGCTACACCTTC; CDR3: CASTSPSPGTNYGYTF
V: TRBV2; length: 14; size: .; D: .; J: TRBJ2-7; DNA: TGTGCCAGCAGCGCCGAGGCAGCATCCTACGAGCAGCACTTC; CDR3: CASSAEAASYEQHF
V: TRBV10-3; length: 15; size: .; D: TRBD1; J: TRBJ2-5; DNA: TGTGCCATCAGGCCGGGACAGGGGGTGATGGAGACCCAGTACTTC; CDR3: CAIRPGQGVMETQYF
V: TRBV20-1; length: 12; size: .; D: .; J: TRBJ1-1; DNA: TGCAGTGCTAGAGATCGGACCCCTGGGGCTTTCTTT; CDR3: CSARDRTPGAFF
V: TRBV6-1; length: 15; size: many; D: .; J: TRBJ1-1; DNA: TGTGCCAGCAGTGAAGACAGGGTATTAAACACTGAAGCTTTCTTT; CDR3: CASSEDRVLNTEAFF
V: TRBV6-4; length: 15; size: many; D: TRBD2; J: TRBJ2-2; DNA: TGTGCCAGCAGTGAGCAAGCGGGAACTACCGGGGAGCTGTTTTTT; CDR3: CASSEQAGTTGELFF
V: TRBV10-3; length: 15; size: .; D: .; J: TRBJ2-5; DNA: TGTGCCATCAGTGGCCCCCGCACCGGGGCGGAGACCCAGTACTTC; CDR3: CAISGPRTGAETQYF
V: TRBV19; length: 15; size: many; D: TRBD1; J: TRBJ2-2; DNA: TGTGCCAGTAGTCCAGCGGACAGGGTCACCGGGGAGCTGTTTTTT; CDR3: CASSPADRVTGELFF
V: TRBV19; length: 12; size: .; D: .; J: TRBJ1-2; DNA: TGTGCCAGTAGTTTCCGGGGCTTGGGCTACACCTTC; CDR3: CASSFRGLGYTF
V: TRBV7-7; length: 15; size: once; D: TRBD2; J: TRBJ2-7; DNA: TGTGCTAGCAGCTTAGGCCTAGCGGAAGGCGACGAGCAGTACTTC; CDR3: CASSLGLAEGDEQYF
V: TRBV10-3; length: 12; size: .; D: .; J: TRBJ1-3; DNA: TGTGCCACCAAGACGAGGGGAAACACCATATATTTT; CDR3: CATKTRGNTIYF
V: TRBV7-9; length: 15; size: .; D: TRBD2; J: TRBJ2-1; DNA: TGTGCCAGCAGCTTAGCACAGGCGGGGGGGGATGAGCAGTTCTTC; CDR3: CASSLAQAGGDEQFF
V: TRBV20-1; length: 12; size: few; D: .; J: TRBJ1-5; DNA: TGCAGTGGCGGTCCCCAAGGTCAGCCCCAGCATTTT; CDR3: CSGGPQGQPQHF
V: TRBV7-9; length: 15; size: once; D: TRBD1; J: TRBJ2-5; DNA: TGTGCCAGCAGCTTAGCCCTTGGGACAGAAGAGACCCAGTACTTC; CDR3: CASSLALGTEETQYF
V: TRBV7-9; length: 13; size: .; D: .; J: TRBJ2-7; DNA: TGTGCCAGCAGCCCATCGGGCGGGTTCGAGCAGTACTTC; CDR3: CASSPSGGFEQYF
V: TRBV9; length: 19; size: once; D: TRBD2; J: TRBJ2-6; DNA: TGTGCCAGCTCACCACTGGGGCTAGCGGCTAGCTCTGGGGCCAACGTCCTGACTTTC; CDR3: CASSPLGLAASSGANVLTF
V: TRBV7-9; length: 14; size: .; D: .; J: TRBJ1-4; DNA: TGTGCCAGCAGCCCCAGGGCCGAAGGAGAAAAACTGTTTTTT; CDR3: CASSPRAEGEKLFF
V: TRBV5-6; length: 12; size: many; D: .; J: TRBJ2-7; DNA: TGTGCCAGCAGCCTCAATCACTACGAGCAGTACTTC; CDR3: CASSLNHYEQYF